The rows below give T cell receptor beta chains drawn from one sample of a study of blood T cell repertoires in COVID-19. Data came from immunoSEQ multiplex PCR; TCRdb stores just in-frame clones and leaves some out. The sample has 200,000 to 250,000 clones, more than 85% seen once; the top ten hold 3%. Sample: peripheral blood. All receptors derive from a man aged 55-75 years with acute or convalescent COVID-19. Each CDR3 is given with its conserved first and last residue. The order of the fields is V gene, J gene, CDR3 protein.

TRBV5-1	TRBJ2-7	CASSPLGGTAPYEQYF
TRBV7-9	TRBJ2-7	CASSLGAGTGGEYEQYF
TRBV2	TRBJ2-3	CASISGGIDTQYF
TRBV28	TRBJ2-7	CASTVSGGSFSLTAYEQYF
TRBV10-3	TRBJ2-5	CAISPSGGAGETQYF
TRBV4-1	TRBJ2-3	CASSQIWTGMDTQYF
TRBV12-3/TRBV12-4	TRBJ2-1	CASSLDSVDEQFF
TRBV11-3	TRBJ2-6	CASSSLDRWNSGANVLTF
TRBV9	TRBJ2-5	CASSVGAGGGQETQYF
TRBV4-3	TRBJ1-2	CASSQDALDGRVYGYTF
TRBV15	TRBJ2-3	CATSRGQNTDTQYF
TRBV6-1	TRBJ2-4	CASSESRRTLAKNIQYF
TRBV6-1	TRBJ1-5	CASSEAGAQHF
TRBV28	TRBJ2-3	CASSLLTGNIKKDTQYF
TRBV11-2	TRBJ2-1	CASSHPGQGAYNEQFF
TRBV5-1	TRBJ2-3	CASSLATGVGSTDTQYF
TRBV3-1/TRBV3-2	TRBJ1-2	CASSQDLTPGSYTF
TRBV10-3	TRBJ1-1	CAISDREGQGAAEAFF
TRBV7-3	TRBJ1-1	CASSLQGIETEAFF
TRBV25-1	TRBJ2-5	CASSELGQGAGETQYF
TRBV27	TRBJ1-2	CASTPERLRTESYGYTF
TRBV9	TRBJ2-7	CASSPRLAGNYEQYF